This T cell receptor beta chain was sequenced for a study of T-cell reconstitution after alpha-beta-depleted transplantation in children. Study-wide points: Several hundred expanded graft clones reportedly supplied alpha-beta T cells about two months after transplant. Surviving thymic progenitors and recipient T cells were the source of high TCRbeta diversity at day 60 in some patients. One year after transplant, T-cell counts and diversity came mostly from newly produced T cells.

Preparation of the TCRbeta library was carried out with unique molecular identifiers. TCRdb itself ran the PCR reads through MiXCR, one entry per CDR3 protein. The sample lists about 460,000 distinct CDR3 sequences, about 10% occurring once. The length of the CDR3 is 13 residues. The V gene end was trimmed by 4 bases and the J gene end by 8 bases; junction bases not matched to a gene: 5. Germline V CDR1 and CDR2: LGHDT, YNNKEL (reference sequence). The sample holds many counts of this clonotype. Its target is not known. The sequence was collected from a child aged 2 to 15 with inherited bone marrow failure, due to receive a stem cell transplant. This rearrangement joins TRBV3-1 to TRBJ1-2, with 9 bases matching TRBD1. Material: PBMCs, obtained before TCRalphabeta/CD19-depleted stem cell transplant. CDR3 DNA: TGTGCCAGCAGCCCAGGACAGGGGTTCGGCTACACCTTC. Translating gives CASSPGQGFGYTF.